Included here is one T cell receptor beta chain sequence, with context. The antigen remains unidentified. The sample comes from a study of T cell repertoires in cytomegalovirus infection. Across the whole study: In public TCR beta signatures, there were indications of both CMV infection and matching HLA type.

Study conclusions and caveats: HLA-C-restricted CMV clonotypes gave the most frequent clonotype in two of eight donors. The cumulative frequency of public TCR beta families identified carriers of CMV plus the relevant HLA.

V was clipped by 3 bases and J by 0 bases; unmatched bases: 6. There are 16 residues in the CDR3. CDR1 and CDR2 from the germline V gene are SEHNR and FQNEAQ (reference sequence). TCRdb called the reads again in MiXCR, with one record for every CDR3 protein. Here the sample spans some 150,000 distinct CDR3 sequences, 5% to 6.5% being singletons. This rearrangement joins TRBV7-9 to TRBJ2-7; 9 bases line up with TRBD1. This TCR came from a human donor in good health (CMV status not recorded). Some clones in this sample may be carry-over from other donors' samples. Sequenced input: PBMCs. The CDR3 protein is CASSFRGQGSSYEQYF. The CDR3 DNA sequence: TGTGCCAGCAGCTTCAGGGGACAGGGCAGCTCCTACGAGCAGTACTTC. The full variable domain, with the rest looked up from reference TRBV7-9 and TRBJ2-7, is DTGVSQNPRHKITKRGQNVTFRCDPISEHNRLYWYRQTLGQGPEFLTYFQNEAQLEKSRLLSDRFSAERPKGSFSTLEIQRTEQGDSAMYLCASSFRGQGSSYEQYFGPGTRLTVT.